This paragraph reports one TCR beta chain. The antigen is not known. This CDR3 is built from 13 residues. Per the germline V gene, CDR1 is ENHRY and CDR2 is SYGVKD. Trimming cost V 6 bases and J 3 bases, with 8 bases left between them. This sample stems from a study of a mutant IDH1 vaccine in newly diagnosed glioma. Assay used: immunoSEQ multiplex PCR; TCRdb lists only in-frame clones, some missing. The table records roughly 110,000 clones, roughly 90% of them present only once. Described time point: week 11, during vaccination. Vaccination used 300 ug of mutant IDH1 20-mer peptide per dose, with topical imiquimod.

The chain uses TRBV10-3 and TRBJ2-2; D is uncertain. This receptor was identified in a woman in her 50s with glioma. This specimen was PBMCs, taken from a glioma patient whose treatment included an IDH1 peptide vaccine. In nucleotides, the CDR3 is TGTGCCATCAGGAGCCGGGACACCGGGGAGCTGTTTTTT. Residues: CAIRSRDTGELFF.